The 24 T cell receptor beta chains in this list originate from one sample, sequenced in a study of Ad26.COV2.S vaccination and SARS-CoV-2 variants. The data were produced by immunoSEQ multiplex PCR, yet TCRdb's version contains in-frame clones alone and is incomplete. The repertoire consists of 300,000 to 350,000 clones, with approximately 87% occurring once and the leading ten covering around 5%. Stated treatment: approximately 18 received Ad26.COV2.S at low or high dose, single or two shots; about 5 received placebo; per-sample allocation not given. Collection of the samples took place on day 63 after the first injection of vaccine or placebo. The starting material was peripheral blood, obtained in a trial of Ad26.COV2.S vaccine versus placebo. The receptors come from a person aged 18 to 65 who received the Ad26.COV2.S COVID-19 vaccine or a placebo.

The chain links TRBV2 to TRBJ1-6; tentative D call: TRBD1 (5 bases). In germline, CDR1 is SNHLY, CDR2 FYNNEI. The length of the CDR3 is 14 residues. The V and J ends lost 6 bases and 7 bases respectively, with 13 bases between them. This CDR3 is CASSPGDSNSPLHF. The CDR3 DNA reads as TGTGCCAGCAGCCCCGGGGACTCAAATTCACCCCTCCACTTT.

This sequence joins TRBV18 and TRBJ1-2; 10 nucleotides align to TRBD1. J gave up 2 bases and V 4 bases, and 1 base lay outside the gene matches. Germline CDR1 is KGHSH and CDR2 is LQKENI. The CDR3 consists of 14 residues. DNA for the CDR3: TGTGCCAGCTCACGGGACAGGGGAAACTATGGCTACACCTTC. It encodes CASSRDRGNYGYTF.

The rearrangement links TRBV2 to TRBJ1-1, with a weak D call TRBD1 (6 bases). V gave up 8 bases and J gave up 1 base, with 8 bases separating them. The germline CDR1 and CDR2 sequences are SNHLY and FYNNEI. The length of the CDR3 is 12 residues. The CDR3 region is CASETGNTEAFF. The CDR3 nucleotides are TGTGCCAGCGAGACAGGGAACACTGAAGCTTTCTTT.

The V gene is TRBV2, the J gene TRBJ1-2, with 7 bases fitting TRBD1. CDR3 length: 15 amino acids. After removal of 6 bases from V and 6 bases from J, the junction contained 13 bases not matched to a gene. CDR1 is SNHLY and CDR2 is FYNNEI in the germline V gene. The CDR3 region is CASRAGQLQVHGYTF. Written as DNA, the CDR3 is TGTGCCAGCAGGGCGGGACAGCTCCAGGTCCATGGCTACACCTTC.

V usage is TRBV10-3 and J usage is TRBJ2-5, with TRBD2 identical over 8 bases. CDR3 length: 16 residues. V lost 5 bases to trimming and J lost 4 bases; unmatched junction nucleotides: 12. Germline V gives CDR1 ENHRY, CDR2 SYGVKD. CDR3 amino acids: CAISSPGTRFRETQYF. In nucleotides, the CDR3 is TGTGCCATCAGTAGTCCCGGGACTAGGTTCAGAGAGACCCAGTACTTC.

The gene calls are TRBV25-1 and TRBJ1-4; 7 positions match TRBD1. Losses at the gene ends were 2 bases for V and 6 bases for J; bases not matched to a gene: 3. CDR3 length: 14 residues. Germline loops: CDR1 MGHDK, CDR2 SYGVNS. CDR3 sequence reads: CASSETGTDEKLFF. CDR3 bases: TGTGCCAGCAGTGAAACCGGGACAGATGAAAAACTGTTTTTT.

The chain is built from TRBV19 and TRBJ1-5, with 7 bases matching TRBD1. Germline V gene sequence: CDR1 LNHDA, CDR2 SQIVND (reference sequence). The CDR3 runs 16 residues. With V trimmed by 5 bases and J by 5 bases, 12 bases remained unmatched. CDR3 coding DNA: TGTGCCAGTAGTCCATTACCTCAGGGGGTCGATCAGCCCCAGCATTTT. Its translation is CASSPLPQGVDQPQHF.

Only one count was recorded for this clone. The J gene is TRBJ1-1, the V gene TRBV7-9, with TRBD1 identical over 7 bases. The CDR3 is 16 amino acids. The germline V gene encodes CDR1 SEHNR and CDR2 FQNEAQ (reference sequence). After removal of 6 bases from V and 6 bases from J, the junction contained 16 bases not matched to a gene. CDR3 residues: CASRRASTGESAEAFF. CDR3 bases: TGTGCCAGCAGACGCGCCTCAACAGGGGAGAGCGCTGAAGCTTTCTTT.

V and J are TRBV5-1 and TRBJ2-3; the match to TRBD1 covers 9 bases. Germline values: CDR1 SGHRS, CDR2 YFSETQ. Unmatched junction bases numbered 11, after V lost 3 bases and J lost 6 bases. The CDR3 length is 16 residues. CDR3 coding DNA: TGCGCCAGCAGCTCGGACAGGGGCCTTGAGGGGGATACGCAGTATTTT. Protein sequence: CASSSDRGLEGDTQYF.

V usage is TRBV10-3 and J usage is TRBJ2-1; 13 nucleotides line up with TRBD2. The CDR3 spans 15 residues. Germline-derived CDR1 and CDR2 are ENHRY and SYGVKD. J was trimmed by 4 bases and V by 8 bases; bases with no gene match: 5. CDR3 loop: CAIRTSGGEYNEQFF. The CDR3 region has the DNA TGTGCCATCCGTACTAGCGGGGGGGAATACAATGAGCAGTTCTTC.

The genes are TRBV5-8 and TRBJ1-5; 7 bases are a match to TRBD1. The CDR3 is 14 amino acids. Germline trimming cut 1 base from V and 6 bases from J; bases unmatched to any gene: 4. Germline V gives CDR1 SGHTS, CDR2 YDEGEE. The CDR3 nucleotides read TGTGCCAGCAGCTTGCCAGGGGGTAGTCAGCCCCAGCATTTT. Its translation is CASSLPGGSQPQHF.

This chain joins TRBV27 and TRBJ2-3; the D is unclear. This CDR3 has 14 residues. Trimming cost V 5 bases and J 5 bases, with 14 bases left between them. Germline loops: CDR1 MNHEY, CDR2 SMNVEV (reference sequence). The CDR3 loop is CASSLLPWVDTQYF. CDR3 DNA sequence: TGTGCCAGCAGTCTACTCCCTTGGGTAGATACGCAGTATTTT.

V usage is TRBV5-8 and J usage is TRBJ1-2; D call uncertain. Germline V gene data show CDR1 as SGHTS and CDR2 as YDEGEE. The CDR3 runs to 13 residues. Trimming stripped 2 bases from V and 4 bases from J, with 9 bases between. CDR3 bases: TGTGCCAGCAGCTTTTGGCAGTTCTATGGCTACACCTTC. Residues: CASSFWQFYGYTF. The full variable domain, in which reference TRBV5-8 and TRBJ1-2 provide the parts outside the CDR3, is EAGVTQSPTHLIKTRGQQATLRCSPISGHTSVYWYQQALGLGLQFLLWYDEGEERNRGNFPPRFSGRQFPNYSSELNVNALELEDSALYLCASSFWQFYGYTFGSGTRLTVV.

The chain uses TRBV19 and TRBJ1-1; TRBD1 matches 7 bases. Germline trimming cut 8 bases from V and 1 base from J; bases unmatched to any gene: 7. Germline-derived CDR1 and CDR2 are LNHDA and SQIVND (reference sequence). The CDR3 loop spans 14 amino acids. CDR3 DNA: TGTGCCAGTTTTCCTGACAGGGCGAACACTGAAGCTTTCTTT. Encoded protein: CASFPDRANTEAFF. Full variable domain (remainder filled in from reference TRBV19 and TRBJ1-1): DGGITQSPKYLFRKEGQNVTLSCEQNLNHDAMYWYRQDPGQGLRLIYYSQIVNDFQKGDIAEGYSVSREKKESFPLTVTSAQKNPTAFYLCASFPDRANTEAFFGQGTRLTVV.

The CDR3 region has the DNA TGTGCCAGCAGCTCCTCAGGGGGAAGCACTGAAGCTTTCTTT. Amino acid sequence: CASSSSGGSTEAFF. The chain recombines TRBV5-5 with TRBJ1-1, with 7 bases matching TRBD1. Trimming removed 3 bases from V and 4 bases from J; junction bases left unmatched: 6. This CDR3 region has 14 residues. From germline, CDR1 is SGHKS and CDR2 YYEKEE (reference sequence).

This sequence joins TRBV5-4 and TRBJ2-5, with D possibly being TRBD1 (6 bases). The CDR3 extends over 13 amino acids. Trimming pared 3 bases from V and 9 bases from J, leaving 15 bases between. Germline loops: CDR1 SGHNT, CDR2 YYREEE (reference sequence). The CDR3 region has the DNA TGTGCCAGCAGCTCAGTGGGGGCAGGTGCCCAGTACTTC. Amino acid sequence: CASSSVGAGAQYF.

The chain has TRBV7-2 and TRBJ2-3; no reliable D call. Trimming took off 0 bases at V and 2 bases at J, with 15 bases between the two ends. In germline, CDR1 is SGHTA, CDR2 FQGNSA. CDR3 size: 17 residues. The DNA for the CDR3 is TGTGCCAGCAGCTTAGCGCTTTCGGGCCCATCCACAGATACGCAGTATTTT. This codes for CASSLALSGPSTDTQYF. Drawing the rest from reference TRBV7-2 and TRBJ2-3, the complete variable domain is GAGVSQSPSNKVTEKGKDVELRCDPISGHTALYWYRQSLGQGLEFLIYFQGNSAPDKSGLPSDRFSAERTGGSVSTLTIQRTQQEDSAVYLCASSLALSGPSTDTQYFGPGTRLTVL.

Here the CDR3 DNA reads TGTGCTAGTGGTTTGGCAGGGGGTGGTGAAGCTTTCTTT. Amino acid sequence: CASGLAGGGEAFF. This rearrangement joins TRBV12-5 to TRBJ1-1, with TRBD1 matching 7 bases. Germline values: CDR1 LGHNT, CDR2 FRNRAP. This CDR3 has 13 residues. The trim removed 1 base at V and 7 bases at J, leaving 3 bases unmatched.

The chain carries TRBV10-3 and TRBJ1-3; perhaps TRBD1 as D (6 bases). The CDR3 contains 19 residues. The germline V gene has CDR1 ENHRY and CDR2 SYGVKD. V lost 0 bases, J lost 0 bases, and 18 bases lay in between. As DNA, the CDR3 is TGTGCCATCAGTGAGTCGTCAGGGGCTACAATCTTCTCTGGAAACACCATATATTTT. Translated: CAISESSGATIFSGNTIYF.

J is TRBJ2-3 and V is TRBV29-1, with 10 nucleotides matching TRBD2. There are 14 residues in the CDR3. J gave up 3 bases and V 5 bases, and 5 bases lay outside the gene matches. Germline V gives CDR1 SQVTM, CDR2 ANQGSEA. CDR3 DNA: TGCAGCGTTCAAGCGGGAGGGCCGACAGATACGCAGTATTTT. It specifies CSVQAGGPTDTQYF.

This chain's CDR3 is CASSVPAYGESYEQYF. In nucleotides, the CDR3 is TGTGCCAGCAGCGTACCTGCCTACGGGGAGTCCTACGAGCAGTACTTC. The rearrangement links TRBV9 to TRBJ2-7; a possible D gene is TRBD2 (5 bases). V dropped 1 base and J dropped 1 base, with 15 bases sitting between them. The germline V gene encodes CDR1 SGDLS and CDR2 YYNGEE. The CDR3 consists of 16 residues.

This clone was observed a single time. J is TRBJ1-1 and V is TRBV19; D is unresolved. Trimming removed 3 bases at V and 5 bases at J, with 10 bases between. The length of the CDR3 is 13 residues. CDR1 is LNHDA and CDR2 is SQIVND in the germline V gene (reference sequence). Here the CDR3 reads CASSMWRETEAFF. In DNA form, the CDR3 reads TGTGCCAGTAGTATGTGGAGGGAGACTGAAGCTTTCTTT.

The chain couples TRBV7-2 to TRBJ2-1, with D possibly called TRBD1 or TRBD2 (6 bases each). V lost 5 bases, J lost 4 bases, and 18 bases lay in between. The CDR3 is made up of 16 amino acids. Germline assignment: CDR1 SGHTA and CDR2 FQGNSA. DNA for the CDR3: TGTGCCAGCAGCCCCGGTGGGCAGGGGAGGTACAATGAGCAGTTCTTC. Translating gives CASSPGGQGRYNEQFF.

This clone was observed a handful of times. This chain links TRBV5-1 with TRBJ2-2; 7 bases match TRBD2. With 5 bases clipped from V and 7 bases from J, the junction kept 5 bases outside the gene matches. In germline, CDR1 is SGHRS, CDR2 YFSETQ. The CDR3 loop spans 13 amino acids. Here the CDR3 reads CASSLSGGGELFF. For the CDR3, the DNA is TGCGCCAGCAGTCTGTCGGGAGGCGGGGAGCTGTTTTTT. The full variable domain, rest sourced from reference TRBV5-1 and TRBJ2-2, is KAGVTQTPRYLIKTRGQQVTLSCSPISGHRSVSWYQQTPGQGLQFLFEYFSETQRNKGNFPGRFSGRQFSNSRSEMNVSTLELGDSALYLCASSLSGGGELFFGEGSRLTVL.